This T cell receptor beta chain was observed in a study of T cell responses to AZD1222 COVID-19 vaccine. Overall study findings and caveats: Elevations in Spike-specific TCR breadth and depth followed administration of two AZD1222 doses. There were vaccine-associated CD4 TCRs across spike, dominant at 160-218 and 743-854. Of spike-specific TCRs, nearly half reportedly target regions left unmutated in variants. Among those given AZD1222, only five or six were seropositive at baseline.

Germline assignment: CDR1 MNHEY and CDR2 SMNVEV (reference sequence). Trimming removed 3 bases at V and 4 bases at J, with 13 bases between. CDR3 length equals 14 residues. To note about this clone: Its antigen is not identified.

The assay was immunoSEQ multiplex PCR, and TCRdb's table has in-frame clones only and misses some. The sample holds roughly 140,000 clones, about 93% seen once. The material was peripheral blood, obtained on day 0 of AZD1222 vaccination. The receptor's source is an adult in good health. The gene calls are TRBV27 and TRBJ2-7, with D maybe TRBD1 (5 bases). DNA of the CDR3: TGTGCCAGCAGTTTCGAGCAGGGCCCTTACGAGCAGTACTTC. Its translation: CASSFEQGPYEQYF.